One and the same sample provided the 28 T cell receptor beta chains below, sequenced in a study of T-cell memory formation after mild COVID-19. Each CDR3 protein is one row after TCRdb ran MiXCR on the 5' RACE reads. The sample lists 200,000 to 250,000 distinct CDR3 sequences; around 10% were seen once. The sequenced material came from PBMCs or a T cell subset sorted from them (not recorded which). These receptor sequences come from a man between 18 and 35 years old who had mild COVID-19 (a few samples of this study predate the infection). Cell type and time point are not known.

The chain carries TRBV5-1 and TRBJ2-1, with TRBD1 identical over 8 bases. The CDR3 has 17 residues. CDR1 is SGHRS, CDR2 YFSETQ, per germline. Trimming cost V 3 bases and J 0 bases; bases outside gene matches: 8. CDR3 residues: CASSSRQGPSSYNEQFF. As DNA, the CDR3 is TGCGCCAGCAGCTCGCGACAGGGGCCAAGCTCCTACAATGAGCAGTTCTTC.

This clonotype was counted between two and nine times. This rearrangement joins TRBV7-2 to TRBJ2-3; 7 bases are a match to TRBD1. The CDR3 spans 14 residues. Germline V gives CDR1 SGHTA, CDR2 FQGNSA. The trim removed 5 bases at V and 3 bases at J, leaving 5 bases unmatched. CDR3 in DNA: TGTGCCAGCAGCGAGACAGGGAAGACAGATACGCAGTATTTT. It specifies CASSETGKTDTQYF.

This clonotype was seen many times. This chain uses TRBV27 with TRBJ2-5, with a weak D call TRBD2 (5 bases). The CDR3 is 14 residues long. V lost 6 bases and J 1 base, leaving 12 bases between the germline ends. CDR1 is MNHEY and CDR2 is SMNVEV in the germline V gene (reference sequence). As DNA, the CDR3 is TGTGCCAGCAGCCTTAGCGAGACCCAAGAGACCCAGTACTTC. It specifies CASSLSETQETQYF.

The rearrangement joins TRBV9 to TRBJ2-5; 8 bases are a match to TRBD2. The V segment lost 0 bases and the J segment 1 base; nucleotides outside the gene matches: 5. The CDR3 is made up of 16 amino acids. Germline V gives CDR1 SGDLS, CDR2 YYNGEE. The CDR3 spells CASSVDGRGLQETQYF. The CDR3 bases are TGTGCCAGCAGCGTAGACGGGAGGGGCCTCCAAGAGACCCAGTACTTC.

This clonotype was seen a few times. The chain combines TRBV4-3 with TRBJ2-1; the match to TRBD1 covers 10 bases. Germline trimming cut 4 bases from V and 4 bases from J; bases unmatched to any gene: 4. CDR1 is LGHNA and CDR2 is YSLEER in the germline V gene. This CDR3 has 15 residues. CDR3 nucleotides: TGCGCCAGCAGCCCGGGGACAGGGGAGTACAATGAGCAGTTCTTC. Encoded protein: CASSPGTGEYNEQFF.

The chain has TRBV12-3 or TRBV12-4 and TRBJ2-2, with 10 nucleotides matching TRBD1. This CDR3 contains 20 residues. Germline trimming cut 9 bases from V and 0 bases from J; bases unmatched to any gene: 19. The CDR3 region is CASILRLGQGGIANTGELFF. The CDR3 coding sequence is TGTGCCAGTATTTTGCGGTTAGGACAGGGGGGAATAGCGAACACCGGGGAGCTGTTTTTT.

This clonotype has a handful of counts. The rearrangement links TRBV7-2 to TRBJ2-5; TRBD2 matches at 7 bases. V was pared by 11 bases and J by 1 base, with 7 bases of the junction left unmatched. Germline loops: CDR1 SGHTA, CDR2 FQGNSA. CDR3 length equals 13 residues. CDR3: CAGGASGQETQYF. The CDR3 region has the DNA TGTGCCGGAGGGGCTAGCGGCCAAGAGACCCAGTACTTC.

The V and J genes are TRBV20-1 and TRBJ2-3; 10 nucleotides match TRBD2. Germline V lookup: CDR1 DFQATT, CDR2 SNEGSKA (reference sequence). The length of the CDR3 is 15 residues. V lost 4 bases, J lost 0 bases, and 4 bases stayed unmatched. CDR3 nucleotide sequence: TGCAGTGCTACGACTAGCGGGCGTAGCACAGATACGCAGTATTTT. Translated, it gives CSATTSGRSTDTQYF.

This clonotype appeared a few times. The chain couples TRBV4-3 to TRBJ1-6; TRBD1 aligns across 9 bases. Germline CDR1 reads LGHNA; CDR2 reads YSLEER. V dropped 4 bases and J dropped 7; count of bases not matched to a gene: 2. The CDR3 spans 14 residues. CDR3 sequence (DNA): TGCGCCAGCAGCCGGGACAGGGTGAATTCACCCCTCCACTTT. Residues: CASSRDRVNSPLHF.

This clonotype was seen more than once but under ten times. In nucleotides, the CDR3 is TGCGCCAGCAGCCAAGACTCGACCGGGACTAGCGGATCCGATGAGCAGTTCTTC. It encodes CASSQDSTGTSGSDEQFF. The chain joins TRBV4-3 to TRBJ2-1, with 11 bases lining up with TRBD2. Trimming removed 0 bases from V and 8 bases from J; junction bases left unmatched: 12. Germline V CDR1 and CDR2: LGHNA, YSLEER. The CDR3 has 18 residues.

J is TRBJ2-1 and V is TRBV6-6; tentative D call: TRBD1 (6 bases). CDR1 MNHNY and CDR2 SVGAGI come from the germline V gene (reference sequence). The CDR3 spans 14 residues. The V gene lost 6 bases and the J gene lost 6 bases, with 15 bases spanning the gap. The DNA of the CDR3 is TGTGCCAGCAGGTTACTAAAAGGGGGCAATGAGCAGTTCTTC. Translation gives CASRLLKGGNEQFF.

This clonotype came up a few times. The CDR3 bases are TGTAAGGCGGAAGGAGGGACAGATACGCAGTATTTT. Translation: CKAEGGTDTQYF. The J gene is TRBJ2-3, the V gene TRBV28; perhaps TRBD2 as D (6 bases). The length of the CDR3 is 12 residues. Germline loops: CDR1 MDHEN, CDR2 SYDVKM.

This chain joins TRBV7-8 and TRBJ1-2; D perhaps matches TRBD1 (5 bases). The CDR3 runs to 14 residues. Deletions cut 2 bases from V and 1 base from J, with 8 bases between. From germline, CDR1 is SGHVS and CDR2 FQNEAQ. DNA for the CDR3: TGTGCCAGCAGCTTACGGGACGTTAACTATGGCTACACCTTC. Translated: CASSLRDVNYGYTF.

This clonotype was seen repeatedly, ten times or more. The chain couples TRBV5-5 to TRBJ2-1; TRBD1 aligns across 7 bases. The V gene end was trimmed by 4 bases and the J gene end by 6 bases; junction bases not matched to a gene: 13. The CDR3 contains 16 residues. Germline V gene sequence: CDR1 SGHKS, CDR2 YYEKEE (reference sequence). In nucleotides, the CDR3 is TGTGCCAGCAGCCCCCCCGTGAGGGGGCGGTTCAATGAGCAGTTCTTC. It encodes CASSPPVRGRFNEQFF.

This clonotype has only a few counts. The chain is built from TRBV12-3 or TRBV12-4 and TRBJ2-1; 7 positions agree with TRBD2. The V and J ends lost 2 bases and 2 bases, in that order; junction bases with no gene match: 3. This CDR3 is 15 amino acids long. The DNA of the CDR3 is TGTGCCAGCAGTTTATACGGGGGGACCTACAATGAGCAGTTCTTC. Protein sequence: CASSLYGGTYNEQFF.

This clonotype was detected ten times or more. The chain is built from TRBV20-1 and TRBJ1-3; D is possibly TRBD1 (5 bases). This CDR3 is 13 amino acids long. Trimming cost V 3 bases and J 2 bases, with 8 bases left between them. Germline V lookup: CDR1 DFQATT, CDR2 SNEGSKA (reference sequence). The CDR3 region is CSASRGAGNTIYF. CDR3 sequence (DNA): TGCAGTGCTAGTCGGGGGGCTGGAAACACCATATATTTT.

This clonotype was found a few times. The DNA for the CDR3 is TGTGCCAGCAGCTTAGGGACTAGCGGCTACGAGCAGTACGTC. Protein product: CASSLGTSGYEQYV. The V gene is TRBV5-5, the J gene TRBJ2-7; TRBD2 matches 11 bases. Unmatched junction bases numbered 1, after V lost 2 bases and J lost 3 bases. Germline V CDR1 and CDR2: SGHKS, YYEKEE (reference sequence). The CDR3 spans 14 residues.

This chain joins TRBV5-1 and TRBJ2-7; D not resolved. The germline CDR1 and CDR2 sequences are SGHRS and YFSETQ. CDR3 length: 12 residues. V dropped 4 bases and J dropped 4 bases, with 9 bases sitting between them. CDR3 in DNA: TGCGCCAGCAGCACAACAGCATACGAGCAGTACTTC. Translating gives CASSTTAYEQYF. The full variable domain, with the rest looked up from reference TRBV5-1 and TRBJ2-7, is KAGVTQTPRYLIKTRGQQVTLSCSPISGHRSVSWYQQTPGQGLQFLFEYFSETQRNKGNFPGRFSGRQFSNSRSEMNVSTLELGDSALYLCASSTTAYEQYFGPGTRLTVT.

This clonotype was counted between two and nine times. The chain joins TRBV7-2 to TRBJ2-5; TRBD2 might be the D (6 bases). Trimming stripped 2 bases from V and 3 bases from J, with 16 bases between. The V gene's germline CDR1 is SGHTA and CDR2 FQGNSA. The CDR3 length is 16 residues. The CDR3 bases are TGTGCCAGCAGCTTAAGATATGGCGGGATAAAAGAGACCCAGTACTTC. The encoded protein is CASSLRYGGIKETQYF. The full variable domain, completed using reference TRBV7-2 and TRBJ2-5, is GAGVSQSPSNKVTEKGKDVELRCDPISGHTALYWYRQSLGQGLEFLIYFQGNSAPDKSGLPSDRFSAERTGGSVSTLTIQRTQQEDSAVYLCASSLRYGGIKETQYFGPGTRLLVL.

This clonotype was observed at least ten times. The V and J genes are TRBV7-2 and TRBJ1-2, with D possibly matching TRBD1 (6 bases). Germline CDR1 and CDR2: SGHTA and FQGNSA. Trimming removed 5 bases at V and 4 bases at J, with 23 bases between. CDR3 length: 17 residues. CDR3: CASSPRGPSDTLYGYTF. Here the CDR3 DNA reads TGTGCCAGCAGCCCCAGGGGCCCCAGCGACACCCTCTATGGCTACACCTTC.

The chain combines TRBV7-8 with TRBJ2-7, with 7 bases aligning to TRBD2. Germline assignment: CDR1 SGHVS and CDR2 FQNEAQ. The CDR3 contains 15 residues. J was trimmed by 3 bases and V by 6 bases; bases with no gene match: 11. In DNA, the CDR3 is TGTGCCAGCAGACGGGACTATCCTCCTTACTACGAGCAGTACGTC. This codes for CASRRDYPPYYEQYV.

The table lists this clonotype with many counts. The chain employs TRBV7-2 and TRBJ2-1, with D possibly TRBD2 on 5 matching bases. The CDR3 loop spans 15 amino acids. Per the germline V gene, CDR1 is SGHTA and CDR2 is FQGNSA. Deletions cut 1 base from V and 1 base from J, with 8 bases between. The CDR3 spells CASSLDRGSYNEQFF. The CDR3 DNA reads as TGTGCCAGCAGCTTAGATCGGGGATCCTACAATGAGCAGTTCTTC.

This clonotype appeared a few times. This sequence joins TRBV5-6 and TRBJ2-3; D is ambiguous. Germline loops: CDR1 SGHDT, CDR2 YYEEEE. The CDR3 runs to 13 residues. Trimming removed 6 bases at V and 2 bases at J, with 10 bases between. The CDR3 DNA sequence: TGTGCCAGCAAACTACTGTCCACAGATACGCAGTATTTT. This translates into CASKLLSTDTQYF.

This clonotype was found a few times. The chain links TRBV7-2 to TRBJ2-3, with D unresolved. Trimming cost V 1 base and J 7 bases, with 6 bases left between them. Germline values: CDR1 SGHTA, CDR2 FQGNSA. The CDR3 is 12 residues long. The CDR3 spells CASSLVKYTQYF. CDR3 sequence (DNA): TGTGCCAGCAGCTTAGTGAAATATACGCAGTATTTT.

This clonotype occurred a few times. The rearrangement joins TRBV7-9 to TRBJ1-4, with 7 bases fitting TRBD1. Germline V gene lookup returns CDR1 SEHNR and CDR2 FQNEAQ (reference sequence). With V trimmed by 10 bases and J by 8 bases, 10 bases remained unmatched. The CDR3 is 13 residues long. The CDR3 is CATTVTGREKLFF. The CDR3 nucleotides read TGTGCCACCACGGTGACAGGGAGAGAAAAACTGTTTTTT.

Written as DNA, the CDR3 is TGCGCCAGCAGCTCAAGCAGCATTTGCTCCTACGAGCAGTACGTC. Its protein product is CASSSSSICSYEQYV. V gene TRBV5-1 combines with J gene TRBJ2-7; D gene unclear. The CDR3 length is 15 residues. Germline V gene data show CDR1 as SGHRS and CDR2 as YFSETQ. V was cut by 3 bases and J by 0 bases, with 13 bases left in between.

The chain joins TRBV5-5 to TRBJ2-3, with D perhaps matching TRBD2 (5 bases). This CDR3 is built from 14 residues. Trimming left V 5 bases short and J 3 bases short, with 13 bases between. Germline CDR1 is SGHKS and CDR2 is YYEKEE (reference sequence). The CDR3 is CASSLGVRTDTQYF. Written as DNA, the CDR3 is TGTGCCAGCAGTCTCGGGGTAAGGACAGATACGCAGTATTTT. Full variable domain (rest looked up from reference TRBV5-5 and TRBJ2-3): DAGVTQSPTHLIKTRGQQVTLRCSPISGHKSVSWYQQVLGQGPQFIFQYYEKEERGRGNFPDRFSARQFPNYSSELNVNALLLGDSALYLCASSLGVRTDTQYFGPGTRLTVL.

This clonotype was picked up a small number of times. This sequence joins TRBV6-2 or TRBV6-3 and TRBJ2-1; D gene ambiguous. Germline V CDR1 and CDR2: MNHEY, SVGEGT. CDR3 length: 12 residues. The V gene lost 5 bases and the J gene lost 10 bases, with 12 bases spanning the gap. DNA of the CDR3: TGTGCCAGCAGTCCCACAAGCTGGGAGCAGTTCTTC. Its translation is CASSPTSWEQFF.